The 5 T cell receptor beta chains in this list originate from one sample, sequenced in a study of control samples from healthy donors and cancer patients. Using immunoSEQ multiplex PCR, the repertoire was profiled, and TCRdb retains in-frame clones only, with some absent. The sample shows approximately 51,000 clones, roughly 80% of them seen only once. The sample comprised blood. These receptors were obtained from a man in his sixties or seventies in good health.

The chain combines TRBV15 with TRBJ2-7; 8 bases fit TRBD1. Germline V gene lookup returns CDR1 LNHNV and CDR2 YYDKDF (reference sequence). This CDR3 region has 16 residues. After removal of 1 base from V and 3 bases from J, the junction contained 8 bases not matched to a gene. This chain's CDR3 is CATSRGAGGGGYEQYF. The CDR3 bases are TGTGCCACCAGCAGAGGGGCAGGGGGCGGAGGCTACGAGCAGTACTTC.

This clone was seen a single time. The chain joins TRBV9 to TRBJ2-5; either TRBD1 or TRBD2 may fit D (5 bases each). V was clipped by 6 bases and J by 0 bases, with 15 bases between them. The CDR3 is made up of 15 amino acids. Germline V gene lookup returns CDR1 SGDLS and CDR2 YYNGEE. CDR3 sequence: CASNPGRSYQETQYF. In nucleotides, the CDR3 is TGTGCCAGCAACCCGGGGCGCTCGTACCAAGAGACCCAGTACTTC.

V usage is TRBV7-8 and J usage is TRBJ2-2, with D unresolved. V was shortened by 2 bases and J by 5 bases, with 9 bases between the two germline ends. The CDR3 runs to 14 residues. The V gene's germline CDR1 is SGHVS and CDR2 FQNEAQ. The CDR3 loop is CASSLLQNTGELFF. The CDR3 nucleotides read TGTGCCAGCAGCTTATTACAGAATACCGGGGAGCTGTTTTTT. Based on the CDR3 plus reference TRBV7-8 and TRBJ2-2, the full variable domain is GAGVSQSPRYKVAKRGQDVALRCDPISGHVSLFWYQQALGQGPEFLTYFQNEAQLDKSGLPSDRFFAERPEGSVSTLKIQRTQQEDSAVYLCASSLLQNTGELFFGEGSRLTVL.

This sequence joins TRBV7-2 and TRBJ2-7; TRBD2 matches 11 bases. Per the germline V gene, CDR1 is SGHTA and CDR2 is FQGNSA. With 5 bases clipped from V and 5 bases from J, the junction kept 8 bases outside the gene matches. The length of the CDR3 is 15 residues. The CDR3 DNA sequence: TGTGCCAGCAGCCCCCGAATAGCGGGGGGGCACGAGCAGTACTTC. It encodes CASSPRIAGGHEQYF.

The CDR3 sequence: CASSLIRGRASGNTIYF. The CDR3 nucleotides are TGTGCCAGCAGCTTAATCCGGGGTAGAGCCTCTGGAAACACCATATATTTT. This sequence joins TRBV11-2 and TRBJ1-3; D not certain. CDR1 and CDR2 (germline): SGHAT, FQNNGV. The CDR3 contains 17 residues. The germline V and J ends were trimmed by 2 bases and 0 bases, with 14 bases remaining between them.